This T cell receptor (beta chain) is from a study of CD8 T cell repertoires and HIV-1 epitope variants. CDR3 length: 13 residues. Germline V gene data show CDR1 as MDHEN and CDR2 as SYDVKM. V shed 2 bases and J shed 0 bases, with 5 bases lying between them. Data came from immunoSEQ multiplex PCR; TCRdb stores just in-frame clones and leaves some out. The sample has about 5,600 clones, approximately 68% seen once. A note on this clone: Antigen specificity is unknown.

Material: cultured CD8+ T cells derived from PBMCs. This TCR derives from a male donor with HIV. This sequence joins TRBV28 and TRBJ2-7; D not certain. CDR3 in amino acids: CASSLGPSYEQYF. CDR3 DNA sequence: TGTGCCAGCAGTTTAGGGCCCTCCTACGAGCAGTACTTC.